The entry below describes one T cell receptor (beta chain). Its binding antigen is unknown. Base qualities are not provided; no much larger clone lies one nucleotide away. TCRbeta CDR3 regions were amplified from genomic DNA by means of the immunoSEQ Assay, a bias-controlled multiplex PCR. Per the original workflow: Nucleated cell counts per sample were estimated from amplification of reference gene primers within the assay. Sequence reads were collapsed and filtered to measure the absolute abundance of every unique TCRbeta CDR3 rearrangement. Productive Simpson clonality was computed per sample as the square root of Simpson's diversity index over productive rearrangements. In TCRdb, the immuneACCESS table is reduced to in-frame sequences with V and J assigned. These tables do not hold every clone; where another copy was compared, an unresolved V gene accounts for under half, and the others remain unexplained. V and J calls and clone size are given by that table; D and trimming were obtained from the DNA. The sample contains about 61,000 clones, about 88% of them found a single time. The ten largest clones add up to about 22% of the sample.

The collaborating institutions used their own protocols to collect whole blood in K2EDTA tubes. Collaborator samples were shipped for TCRbeta analysis as frozen whole blood, isolated PBMCs, or DNA extracted from either sample type. This sample was included in a study of blood T cell repertoires in COVID-19 (dated by TCRdb to 2020 to 2022). Study-wide context: Samples covering the acute and convalescent phases of COVID-19 were provided by collaborators in the United States, Italy and Spain. The material from the prospective study consisted of cDNA or gDNA derived from T cells, B-cell-depleted T cells, or PBMCs. The dataset comprised deeply sampled blood TCRbeta repertoires from subjects exposed to, actively infected with, or recovered from COVID-19. The repertoires were made available in a free public database intended to serve as a resource for research on the immune response to SARS-CoV-2. The samples were drawn from two sources: the first 160 participants of the ongoing ImmuneRACE study, and fewer than 1,500 subjects contributed by 6 global collaborators. A de-identified subject ID, COVID-19 status, age in years and sex were almost always included in the sample metadata. Where available, HLA class I and class II types were obtained from metadata supplied by the sample provider rather than from assay-based typing.

Trimmed from V: 5 bases; trimmed from J: 2 bases; junction bases lacking a gene match: 6. CDR1 and CDR2 are drawn from the germline V gene: MNHEY, SVGAGI. The CDR3 runs 15 amino acids, cysteine and phenylalanine included. Just the 45-base CDR3 DNA is kept, in frame starting at base 1. General conclusions and limits of the study: The amount of clinical and demographic metadata varied by source and participant and was provided uncurated.

The sequencing input was peripheral blood. This receptor was identified in a woman aged 45-59 years with active or convalescent COVID-19. The V gene is TRBV6-5 and the J gene is TRBJ1-5, with 7 bases in between that match TRBD1. The base sequence is TGTGCCAGCAGTCGAACCGGGACAGGCAATCAGCCCCAGCATTTT. It encodes CASSRTGTGNQPQHF.